This T cell receptor (beta chain) was documented in a study of blood T cells in healthy people across ages. V dropped 7 bases and J dropped 6 bases, with 15 bases sitting between them. Germline loops: CDR1 MDHEN, CDR2 SYDVKM. This CDR3 has 13 residues. Primed by a sample-barcoded 5' primer and a J-beta primer mix, a second PCR proceeded for 7 to 11 cycles. MiXCR, run by TCRdb on the 5' RACE reads, gives a single entry per CDR3 protein. The sample consists of 800,000 to 950,000 distinct CDR3 sequences, 25% to 35% of them appearing once. Healthy Caucasians from Russia aged roughly 6 to 95 served as donors. These data also formed part of another study, on T cells of mothers and their children. That report adds: In this cohort, donors were three healthy Caucasian mothers plus their six children.

This clonotype was sampled from a woman in her 40s in good health. Sequencing was carried out using blood. This rearrangement joins TRBV28 to TRBJ1-1; possible D gene TRBD1, 5 bases. The CDR3 region has the DNA TGTGCCAGCACCGTGTCGGGGGTGGCTGAAGCTTTCTTT. Its translation is CASTVSGVAEAFF. Based on the CDR3 plus reference TRBV28 and TRBJ1-1, the full variable domain is DVKVTQSSRYLVKRTGEKVFLECVQDMDHENMFWYRQDPGLGLRLIYFSYDVKMKEKGDIPEGYSVSREKKERFSLILESASTNQTSMYLCASTVSGVAEAFFGQGTRLTVV.